A selection of T cell receptor beta chains follows, all from one sample in a study of blood T cell repertoires in COVID-19. Data came from immunoSEQ multiplex PCR; TCRdb stores just in-frame clones and leaves some out. The sample lists 71,000 or so clones; approximately 87% were seen once. The material sequenced was peripheral blood. These receptors came from a man older than 75 in a cohort sampled during active COVID-19. Each CDR3 is given with its conserved first and last residue. A D gene is named only where the DNA matches it firmly. Rows may omit the clone size; those that give it use once, few, many or a size class.

j_call,d_call,v_call,clone_size,cdr3_nt,cdr3_aa
TRBJ2-7,TRBD2,TRBV5-1,.,TGCGCCGGTGAGACTAGCGCGGAATACGAGCAGTACTTC,CAGETSAEYEQYF
TRBJ1-1,TRBD1,TRBV4-1,.,TGCGCCAGCAGCCCGACACGAACAGGGGCCACTGAAGCTTTCTTT,CASSPTRTGATEAFF
TRBJ2-7,.,TRBV27,.,TGTGCCAGCAGGGCAGGGAACTCCTACGAGCAGTACTTC,CASRAGNSYEQYF
TRBJ2-5,TRBD2,TRBV5-1,.,TGCGCCAGCAGCTTGGTTGGTAGCGGGGGCCAAGAGACCCAGTACTTC,CASSLVGSGGQETQYF
TRBJ2-5,.,TRBV7-9,.,TGTGCCAGCAGCCCACAAGAGACCCAGTACTTC,CASSPQETQYF
TRBJ2-3,.,TRBV18,.,TGTGCCAGCTCACCAGTGGCCAGCACAGATACGCAGTATTTT,CASSPVASTDTQYF
TRBJ1-2,.,TRBV6-2/TRBV6-3,.,TGTGCCAGCAGTTACCGTCGGGGGAGCTATGGCTACACCTTC,CASSYRRGSYGYTF
TRBJ1-1,TRBD1,TRBV6-2/TRBV6-3,once,TGTGCCAGCAGTTTTCAGTCGGGACAGGGAATCCCTGAAGCTTTCTTT,CASSFQSGQGIPEAFF
TRBJ1-1,.,TRBV3-1/TRBV3-2,.,TGTGCCAGCAGCCAAGGCAGCGGGCGAGACACTGAAGCTTTCTTT,CASSQGSGRDTEAFF
TRBJ1-3,.,TRBV15,.,TGTGCCACCAGCAGGGGGGGAGATGGAAACACCATATATTTT,CATSRGGDGNTIYF
TRBJ1-2,.,TRBV21-1,once,TGTGCCAGCCGGAGGGCAGGGAAGGGCGATGGCTACACCTTC,CASRRAGKGDGYTF
TRBJ2-5,.,TRBV6-2/TRBV6-3,.,TGTGCCAGCAGTTACACGGGACTGGCAGAGACCCAGTACTTC,CASSYTGLAETQYF
TRBJ2-3,TRBD1,TRBV2,.,TGTGCCAGCAGTGTTCCCTCAGGGGGCGGCACAGATACGCAGTATTTT,CASSVPSGGGTDTQYF
TRBJ2-1,TRBD2,TRBV5-1,.,TGCGCCAGCAGCTGGGGACTAGCGGATGAGCAGTTCTTC,CASSWGLADEQFF
TRBJ2-5,TRBD1,TRBV2,.,TGTGCCAGCAGTCCACAGGGGTTCCAAGAGACCCAGTACTTC,CASSPQGFQETQYF
TRBJ1-6,.,TRBV11-2,.,TGTGCCAGCAGTGTTGCGAGGCGGCTTAATTCACCCCTCCACTTT,CASSVARRLNSPLHF
TRBJ1-3,.,TRBV15,.,TGTGCCACAGGACTCATCCGCTCTGGAAACACCATATATTTT,CATGLIRSGNTIYF
TRBJ1-1,.,TRBV20-1,.,TGCAGTGCCCTTAACACAGAAGCTTTCTTT,CSALNTEAFF
TRBJ2-5,.,TRBV18,.,TGTGCCAGCTCACAGGACACTCAAGAGACCCAGTACTTC,CASSQDTQETQYF
TRBJ2-3,TRBD2,TRBV18,.,TGTGCCAGCTCACAGGGGACTAGTTTGGTAGATACGCAGTATTTT,CASSQGTSLVDTQYF
TRBJ1-2,.,TRBV7-3,.,TGTGCCAGCAGCGCAACCGGACAGCTAAGAACCTTCTATCGCTACACCTTC,CASSATGQLRTFYRYTF
TRBJ1-6,TRBD1,TRBV2,.,TGTGCCAGCAGCCTGGGACAGAGCTATAATTCACCCCTCCACTTT,CASSLGQSYNSPLHF
TRBJ2-3,TRBD2,TRBV4-3,.,TGCGCCAGCAGCCAAGGGAATAGTGGCGGGGGGGCAGATACGCAGTATTTT,CASSQGNSGGGADTQYF
TRBJ2-7,.,TRBV19,.,TGTGCCAGTAGTATAGCAGATATCTCCTACGAGCAGTACTTC,CASSIADISYEQYF
TRBJ1-6,.,TRBV27,.,TGTGCCAGCAGCCATAAAGGACAGAGCCCTTCACCCCTCCACTTT,CASSHKGQSPSPLHF
TRBJ1-1,.,TRBV25-1,.,TGTGCCAGCAGTGAATATGAAGGGGGAGCTTTCTTT,CASSEYEGGAFF
TRBJ2-5,TRBD1,TRBV19,.,TGTGCCAGTAGTATCATAGGGACAGGGATCACCGAGACCCAGTACTTC,CASSIIGTGITETQYF
TRBJ2-7,.,TRBV3-1/TRBV3-2,.,TGTGCCAGCAGCCAAGGCAGGGACAACGAGCAGTACTTC,CASSQGRDNEQYF
TRBJ1-3,.,TRBV20-1,.,TGCAGTGCTAGTAGCCGCTCTGGAAACACCATATATTTT,CSASSRSGNTIYF
TRBJ1-2,.,TRBV18,.,TGTGCCAGCTCACAAACCGGGACACCGGCTAACTATGGCTACACCTTC,CASSQTGTPANYGYTF
TRBJ2-2,TRBD1,TRBV10-3,.,TGTGCCATCAGCCCGGGACAGGTTAACACCGGGGAGCTGTTTTTT,CAISPGQVNTGELFF
TRBJ1-1,TRBD1,TRBV28,.,TGTGCCAGCAGTTCCGTGGGACAGAAAACTTTCTTT,CASSSVGQKTFF
TRBJ2-7,.,TRBV6-5,.,TGTGCCAGCAGTTTGCCGGACAGCACCTACGAGCAGTACTTC,CASSLPDSTYEQYF
TRBJ1-5,.,TRBV6-1,.,TGTGCCAGCAGTGAAGGTGGAGGGCACGGCCAGCCCCAGCATTTT,CASSEGGGHGQPQHF
TRBJ2-1,TRBD2,TRBV5-6,few,TGTGCCAGCAGCTTGGGCGGGGGGGCCAGCTACAATGAGCAGTTCTTC,CASSLGGGASYNEQFF
TRBJ1-3,.,TRBV5-8,.,TGTGCCAGCAGCCAACGCACAGGGCGGGGAAACACCATATATTTT,CASSQRTGRGNTIYF
TRBJ2-1,TRBD1,TRBV27,.,TGTGCCAGCAGTCCGCGGGACAGGGGCTTTAATGAGCAGTTCTTC,CASSPRDRGFNEQFF
TRBJ1-2,TRBD1,TRBV7-2,once,TGTGCCAGCAGCTCCGGGACAGGGTTCTATGGCTACACCTTC,CASSSGTGFYGYTF
TRBJ2-3,.,TRBV18,.,TGTGCCAGCTCACCATTCAGGGGGAGGACAGATACGCAGTATTTT,CASSPFRGRTDTQYF
TRBJ2-5,.,TRBV7-3,.,TGTGCCAGCAGCTTAGGGGGGGCCCAAGAGACCCAGTACTTC,CASSLGGAQETQYF
TRBJ2-3,.,TRBV5-6,once,TGTGCCAGCAGCTTGGCTCGGGGCGGGGACACAGATACGCAGTATTTT,CASSLARGGDTDTQYF
TRBJ1-3,.,TRBV11-2,.,TGTGCCAGCAGGCGGGTCCCCAACACCATATATTTT,CASRRVPNTIYF
TRBJ2-2,.,TRBV27,.,TGTGCCAGCACCAAGGTTCGGGGTGAGGCCGGGGAGCTGTTTTTT,CASTKVRGEAGELFF
TRBJ1-2,TRBD1,TRBV3-1/TRBV3-2,few,TGTGCCAGCAGCCCCGGGACAGAAGGCTACACCTTC,CASSPGTEGYTF
TRBJ1-5,TRBD1,TRBV6-5,once,TGTGCCAGCAGATCTCAGGGGGCGGCTGATCAGCCCCAGCATTTT,CASRSQGAADQPQHF
TRBJ1-1,.,TRBV7-3,medium-sized,TGTGCCAGCAGCTTAAGGCAGGGTGGGTACACTGAAGCTTTCTTT,CASSLRQGGYTEAFF
TRBJ1-5,.,TRBV28,.,TGTGCCAGCAGTTGGGCTCCTGTGGGCAATCAGCCCCAGCATTTT,CASSWAPVGNQPQHF
TRBJ2-2,.,TRBV7-8,.,TGTGCCAGCAGCTTAGGTTCAGGGTACACCGGGGAGCTGTTTTTT,CASSLGSGYTGELFF
TRBJ2-5,TRBD2,TRBV3-1/TRBV3-2,.,TGTGCCAGCAGCCAAGCCGGGACTACGTCAGGGACCCAGTACTTC,CASSQAGTTSGTQYF
TRBJ2-7,.,TRBV7-9,few,TGTGCCAGCAGCTTAGCTGGTTCGGGCTCCTACGAGCAGTACTTC,CASSLAGSGSYEQYF
TRBJ2-3,TRBD2,TRBV3-1/TRBV3-2,.,TGTGCCAGCAGCCGGACTAGCGGGGGGGCCACAGATACGCAGTATTTT,CASSRTSGGATDTQYF
TRBJ2-1,.,TRBV19,.,TGTGCCAGTTACAACTCCTACAATGAGCAGTTCTTC,CASYNSYNEQFF
TRBJ2-1,TRBD1,TRBV12-5,.,TGTGCTAGTGGTACGACGACAGGGGGTAAACACAATGAGCAGTTCTTC,CASGTTTGGKHNEQFF
TRBJ2-5,TRBD1,TRBV27,once,TGTGCCAGCAGTTTCGTTCCTCAGGGGGCCGGGGAGACCCAGTACTTC,CASSFVPQGAGETQYF
TRBJ1-6,TRBD1,TRBV5-4,.,TGTGCCAGCAGCTTGGATGGGACAGGGGCTTCACCCCTCCACTTT,CASSLDGTGASPLHF
TRBJ1-6,.,TRBV15,once,TGTGCCACCAGCCGGCGGGTAGCCTCCTATAATTCACCCCTCCACTTT,CATSRRVASYNSPLHF
TRBJ2-1,.,TRBV19,.,TGTGCCAGTAGTATAGGTGTACAGGGCGGCTACAATGAGCAGTTCTTC,CASSIGVQGGYNEQFF